This TCR beta chain was recorded in a study of blood T cells in healthy people across ages. V dropped 2 bases and J dropped 0 bases, with 8 bases sitting between them. CDR3 length: 14 amino acids. Germline V CDR1 and CDR2: DFQATT, SNEGSKA (reference sequence). Primers used in a second PCR of roughly 7 to 12 cycles were a sample-barcoded 5' primer and a J-beta primer mix. From the 5' RACE reads, TCRdb called clonotypes with MiXCR, one entry per CDR3 protein. The table records about 1.6 million distinct CDR3 sequences, about 31% of them present only once. This clonotype has just a few counts. Sequencing was done on a sample of blood. The chain has TRBV20-1 and TRBJ1-5; no clear D gene. The source of this sequence is a woman aged 25 to 45 in good health. CDR3 bases: TGCAGTGCTAGATCGGGGATTAGCAATCAGCCCCAGCATTTT. It specifies CSARSGISNQPQHF.